These 29 T cell receptor beta chains originate from one sample sequenced in a study of CD8 T cells in ankylosing spondylitis. TCRdb reprocessed the 5' RACE reads with MiXCR, giving one entry per CDR3 protein. The profile shows approximately 220,000 distinct CDR3 sequences, roughly a tenth of them singletons. The sample was blood, either unsorted or a sorted T cell fraction (not recorded which). These receptors were obtained from a male donor with ankylosing spondylitis or in good health (not recorded which).

This clonotype was seen more than once but under ten times. The chain recombines TRBV5-1 with TRBJ1-6, with D maybe TRBD1 (6 bases). Germline V gene sequence: CDR1 SGHRS, CDR2 YFSETQ. The CDR3 loop spans 15 amino acids. V lost 4 bases to trimming and J lost 7 bases, with 15 bases between them. The CDR3 here is CASSPRTESNSPLHF. Here the CDR3 DNA reads TGCGCCAGCAGCCCAAGGACAGAGTCGAATTCACCCCTCCACTTT.

This chain connects TRBV5-1 to TRBJ2-3; TRBD1 matches 7 bases. Germline V gene lookup returns CDR1 SGHRS and CDR2 YFSETQ. The trim removed 4 bases at V and 0 bases at J, leaving 14 bases unmatched. The CDR3 covers 18 residues. CDR3 sequence: CASSHSWQGDPSTDTQYF. Written as DNA, the CDR3 is TGCGCCAGCAGCCATTCGTGGCAGGGGGACCCTAGCACAGATACGCAGTATTTT.

The chain recombines TRBV20-1 with TRBJ2-5, with TRBD1 identical over 11 bases. Looked up from germline, CDR1 is DFQATT and CDR2 is SNEGSKA (reference sequence). CDR3 size: 20 residues. V lost 2 bases, J lost 1 base, and 18 bases stayed unmatched. Here the CDR3 DNA reads TGCAGTGCTAGATTGGGCCTCGGGACAGGGGGTCATTCCCCCCAAGAGACCCAGTACTTC. This translates into CSARLGLGTGGHSPQETQYF.

Ten or more counts support this clonotype. V gene TRBV5-1 combines with J gene TRBJ2-3; 9 positions match TRBD2. Germline CDR1 SGHRS, CDR2 YFSETQ. With V trimmed by 5 bases and J by 5 bases, 15 bases remained unmatched. This CDR3 has 17 amino acids. CDR3 nucleotide sequence: TGCGCCAGCAGTCCTGGGGGCCGTCTAGCGGGGATAGATACGCAGTATTTT. Translation gives CASSPGGRLAGIDTQYF.

This clonotype was detected ten times or more. V is TRBV12-3 or TRBV12-4 and J is TRBJ1-1, with no clear D. The CDR3 is made up of 13 amino acids. The germline V and J ends were trimmed by 7 bases and 6 bases, with 15 bases remaining between them. The CDR3 loop reads CASIETAAAEAFF. The DNA for the CDR3 is TGTGCCAGCATTGAAACCGCTGCGGCTGAAGCTTTCTTT.

This clonotype was observed a few times. The chain employs TRBV7-6 and TRBJ1-5, with a tentative D call TRBD1 (5 bases). This CDR3 spans 15 amino acids. V was cut by 1 base and J by 4 bases, with 11 bases left in between. The germline gives CDR1 SGHVS, CDR2 FNYEAQ. This CDR3 is CASSLGQGFNQPQHF. Here the CDR3 DNA reads TGTGCCAGCAGCTTAGGGCAGGGATTTAATCAGCCCCAGCATTTT.

This clonotype was seen many times. J is TRBJ2-7 and V is TRBV5-1; D remains ambiguous. This CDR3 is built from 13 residues. V dropped 0 bases and J dropped 5 bases, with 9 bases sitting between them. Looked up from germline, CDR1 is SGHRS and CDR2 is YFSETQ. In DNA, the CDR3 is TGCGCCAGCAGCTTGGGCATGAATGACGAGCAGTACTTC. Translation: CASSLGMNDEQYF.

The chain couples TRBV5-5 to TRBJ1-2; no clear D. The CDR3 covers 14 residues. Looked up from germline, CDR1 is SGHKS and CDR2 is YYEKEE (reference sequence). The V end lost 0 bases, the J end lost 3 bases, and 9 bases lay between the germline ends. CDR3 sequence reads: CASSLDKGDYGYTF. The CDR3 bases are TGTGCCAGCAGCTTGGATAAGGGCGACTATGGCTACACCTTC.

In its sample, this clonotype was seen many times. The J gene is TRBJ2-1, the V gene TRBV5-1; TRBD1 agrees at 8 bases. V shed 0 bases and J 8 bases; nucleotides not matched to a gene: 7. Germline V CDR1 and CDR2: SGHRS, YFSETQ. This CDR3 spans 15 amino acids. The CDR3 DNA reads TGCGCCAGCAGCTTGGCTCCGGACAGGGTCTATGAGCAGTTCTTC. Translated, it gives CASSLAPDRVYEQFF.

The table lists this clonotype with many counts. This sequence joins TRBV20-1 and TRBJ2-3, with TRBD2 identical over 9 bases. The CDR3 extends over 16 amino acids. J was trimmed by 2 bases and V by 1 base; bases with no gene match: 7. The germline V gene has CDR1 DFQATT and CDR2 SNEGSKA (reference sequence). CDR3 sequence reads: CSARAHLAGSTDTQYF. The CDR3 DNA follows: TGCAGTGCTAGAGCACACCTAGCGGGGTCCACAGATACGCAGTATTTT.

This clonotype appeared many times. This rearrangement joins TRBV7-2 to TRBJ2-1; TRBD1 matches 9 bases. The CDR3 is made up of 16 amino acids. Trimming took 5 bases from V and 9 from J; bases not matched to a gene: 14. Germline-derived CDR1 and CDR2 are SGHTA and FQGNSA. CDR3 amino acids: CASSPSSGTGRGEQFF. CDR3 bases: TGTGCCAGCAGCCCATCATCCGGGACAGGGCGAGGTGAGCAGTTCTTC.

The table lists this clonotype with a few counts. The J gene is TRBJ2-1, the V gene TRBV15, with TRBD2 identical over 10 bases. The CDR3 is 16 amino acids. The germline V gene encodes CDR1 LNHNV and CDR2 YYDKDF (reference sequence). Trimming took 3 bases from V and 9 from J; bases not matched to a gene: 11. The CDR3 reads CATSRDRVAGGTEQFF. The CDR3 nucleotides are TGTGCCACCAGCAGGGACCGGGTAGCGGGGGGTACTGAGCAGTTCTTC.

The chain recombines TRBV10-3 with TRBJ2-3, with 14 bases that match TRBD2. CDR1 ENHRY and CDR2 SYGVKD come from the germline V gene. The CDR3 sequence is 17 residues long. The ends lost 8 bases at V and 4 bases at J; junction bases unmatched: 11. In DNA, the CDR3 is TGTGCCATCTCCGGGACTAGCGGGGGAGTGTTGTCAGATACGCAGTATTTT. Encoded protein: CAISGTSGGVLSDTQYF.

This clonotype was found many times. This chain uses TRBV20-1 with TRBJ1-5; D remains ambiguous. Trimming left V 2 bases short and J 2 bases short, with 7 bases between. Looked up from germline, CDR1 is DFQATT and CDR2 is SNEGSKA (reference sequence). This CDR3 contains 13 residues. The CDR3 sequence: CSARREGNQPQHF. The CDR3 DNA is TGCAGTGCTAGACGGGAGGGCAATCAGCCCCAGCATTTT.

This clonotype was counted at least ten times. The V gene is TRBV11-2, the J gene TRBJ1-5; TRBD1 agrees at 9 bases. The germline V gene encodes CDR1 SGHAT and CDR2 FQNNGV. V shed 1 base and J 2 bases; nucleotides not matched to a gene: 15. CDR3 length equals 20 residues. CDR3 in amino acids: CASSLGLPLQGAFGNQPQHF. CDR3 in DNA: TGTGCCAGCAGCTTAGGACTGCCCTTACAGGGGGCCTTTGGCAATCAGCCCCAGCATTTT.

Only a few counts were recorded for this clonotype. V usage is TRBV9 and J usage is TRBJ2-7; 9 bases match TRBD1. This CDR3 is 14 amino acids long. V lost 0 bases and J lost 6; bases outside the gene matches: 4. CDR1 is SGDLS and CDR2 is YYNGEE in the germline V gene. The CDR3 DNA reads as TGTGCCAGCAGCGTAGGGGACAGGGTGGGCGAGCAGTACTTC. Translation gives CASSVGDRVGEQYF.

This clonotype came up many times. The chain is built from TRBV11-3 and TRBJ2-3; TRBD2 aligns across 11 bases. With V trimmed by 5 bases and J by 1 base, 5 bases remained unmatched. CDR3 length: 16 residues. Germline CDR1 is SGHNT and CDR2 is YENEEA. The DNA for the CDR3 is TGTGCCAGCAGCCGCCGTAGCGGGGGGGGCACAGATACGCAGTATTTT. It is translated as CASSRRSGGGTDTQYF. The whole variable domain, remainder taken from reference TRBV11-3 and TRBJ2-3, is EAGVVQSPRYKIIEKKQPVAFWCNPISGHNTLYWYLQNLGQGPELLIRYENEEAVDDSQLPKDRFSAERLKGVDSTLKIQPAELGDSAVYLCASSRRSGGGTDTQYFGPGTRLTVL.

This clonotype was counted a few times. The chain links TRBV6-1 to TRBJ2-4; no reliable D call. The CDR3 is 14 residues long. Germline-derived CDR1 and CDR2 are MNHNS and SASEGT. The V end was cut by 4 bases, the J end by 6 bases, with 13 bases between. This chain's CDR3 is CASSASASSNIQYF. In DNA, the CDR3 is TGTGCCAGCAGTGCCTCTGCCTCCTCAAACATTCAGTACTTC.

The sample holds a few counts of this clonotype. V gene TRBV20-1 combines with J gene TRBJ1-4, with TRBD1 identical over 7 bases. The CDR3 has 13 amino acids. Looked up from germline, CDR1 is DFQATT and CDR2 is SNEGSKA (reference sequence). V gave up 2 bases and J gave up 6 bases; unmatched junction bases: 3. The CDR3 nucleotides read TGCAGTGCTAGATCCAGGGGGGATGAAAAACTGTTTTTT. It yields the protein CSARSRGDEKLFF.

This clonotype was detected many times. CDR3 DNA: TGCGCCAGCAGCTTGGGAGCTTCCCAACTCAATGAGCAGTTCTTC. This translates into CASSLGASQLNEQFF. This chain connects TRBV5-1 to TRBJ2-1; no clear D gene. Trimming shortened V by 0 bases and J by 6 bases, and 13 bases separated the two germline ends. Germline V CDR1 and CDR2: SGHRS, YFSETQ. CDR3 length: 15 amino acids.

This clonotype was detected many times. The V and J genes are TRBV11-3 and TRBJ2-2; D is perhaps TRBD1 (5 bases). CDR1 and CDR2 (germline): SGHNT, YENEEA. CDR3 length equals 14 residues. The V end lost 3 bases, the J end lost 4 bases, and 9 bases lay between the germline ends. This CDR3 reads CASSFQGSTGELFF. The CDR3 bases are TGTGCCAGCAGCTTTCAGGGATCCACCGGGGAGCTGTTTTTT.

The chain recombines TRBV29-1 with TRBJ1-2; 9 bases align to TRBD1. V shed 5 bases and J 1 base; nucleotides not matched to a gene: 11. Per germline, CDR1 SQVTM and CDR2 ANQGSEA. The CDR3 spans 16 residues. CDR3 bases: TGCAGCGTTCACGGGACAGGGTCGGCCAGTAACTATGGCTACACCTTC. It translates to CSVHGTGSASNYGYTF.

This clonotype turned up a few times. The chain combines TRBV7-8 with TRBJ1-1; no clear D gene. Germline V gives CDR1 SGHVS, CDR2 FQNEAQ. This CDR3 region has 18 residues. Trimming left V 2 bases short and J 1 base short, with 20 bases between. CDR3 nucleotide sequence: TGTGCCAGCAGCTTATGGTACGTGATCTCCCAAGGGAACACTGAAGCTTTCTTT. Translation gives CASSLWYVISQGNTEAFF.

There are many counts of this clonotype. The chain links TRBV7-6 to TRBJ1-1; 7 bases fit TRBD1. Germline loops: CDR1 SGHVS, CDR2 FNYEAQ. V trimming: 5 bases; J trimming: 1 base; junction bases outside the gene matches: 10. The CDR3 is 16 residues long. CDR3 in DNA: TGTGCCAGCAGCGCCCTAGGCGGGGACAGGAACACTGAAGCTTTCTTT. Translation gives CASSALGGDRNTEAFF.

This clonotype was seen repeatedly, ten times or more. This chain links TRBV7-9 with TRBJ2-7, with TRBD1 as a possible D gene (6 bases). Germline V lookup: CDR1 SEHNR, CDR2 FQNEAQ (reference sequence). V shed 3 bases and J shed 9 bases, with 9 bases lying between them. The CDR3 loop spans 11 amino acids. CDR3 amino acids: CASSLQGPQYF. In DNA, the CDR3 is TGTGCCAGCAGCTTGCAGGGGCCGCAGTACTTC. Together with reference TRBV7-9 and TRBJ2-7, the CDR3 gives the full variable domain: DTGVSQNPRHKITKRGQNVTFRCDPISEHNRLYWYRQTLGQGPEFLTYFQNEAQLEKSRLLSDRFSAERPKGSFSTLEIQRTEQGDSAMYLCASSLQGPQYFGPGTRLTVT.

This clonotype was seen many times. The chain has TRBV12-3 or TRBV12-4 and TRBJ1-3, with unresolved D. CDR3 length: 13 amino acids. Trimming took off 2 bases at V and 3 bases at J, with 5 bases between the two ends. The CDR3 here is CASSLLVGNTIYF. CDR3 bases: TGTGCCAGCAGTTTATTGGTTGGAAACACCATATATTTT.

This clonotype was picked up a small number of times. The chain combines TRBV10-3 with TRBJ2-7; D unclear. Germline V gives CDR1 ENHRY, CDR2 SYGVKD. The V end was cut by 4 bases, the J end by 3 bases, with 7 bases between. This CDR3 is built from 12 residues. The CDR3, as DNA: TGTGCCATCAGTGCTACAAGCTACGAGCAGTACTTC. Translated: CAISATSYEQYF.

This clonotype has at least ten counts. The chain links TRBV12-3 or TRBV12-4 to TRBJ1-6; D uncertain. The V end lost 1 base, the J end lost 7 bases, and 5 bases lay between the germline ends. The CDR3 is 13 amino acids. The CDR3 loop reads CASSLGENSPLHF. The CDR3, as DNA: TGTGCCAGCAGTTTAGGGGAAAATTCACCCCTCCACTTT.

This clonotype was detected ten times or more. This rearrangement joins TRBV3-1 to TRBJ2-3; TRBD2 matches at 7 bases. Per germline, CDR1 LGHDT and CDR2 YNNKEL (reference sequence). The CDR3 consists of 15 residues. V was clipped by 6 bases and J by 2 bases; unmatched bases: 8. The CDR3 region is CASSPTAGSTDTQYF. The CDR3 DNA reads as TGTGCCAGCAGTCCAACAGCGGGATCCACAGATACGCAGTATTTT.